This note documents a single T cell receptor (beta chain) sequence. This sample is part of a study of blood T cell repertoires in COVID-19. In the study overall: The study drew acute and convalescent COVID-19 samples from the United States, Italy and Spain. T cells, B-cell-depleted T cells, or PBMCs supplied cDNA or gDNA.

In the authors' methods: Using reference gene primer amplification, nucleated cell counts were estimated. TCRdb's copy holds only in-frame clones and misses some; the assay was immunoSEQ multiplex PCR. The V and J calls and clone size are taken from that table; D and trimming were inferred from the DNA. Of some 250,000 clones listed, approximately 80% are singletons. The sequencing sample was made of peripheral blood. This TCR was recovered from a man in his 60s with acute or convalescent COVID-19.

The CDR3 here is CASITGHLLNTGELFF. CDR3 DNA sequence: TGTGCCAGTATAACTGGACATCTCCTGAACACCGGGGAGCTGTTTTTT. This rearrangement joins TRBV7-2 to TRBJ2-2; a weak D match, TRBD1 (5 bases). Germline V gives CDR1 SGHTA, CDR2 FQGNSA. The V end lost 9 bases, the J end lost 1 base, and 18 bases lay between the germline ends. This CDR3 region has 16 residues.